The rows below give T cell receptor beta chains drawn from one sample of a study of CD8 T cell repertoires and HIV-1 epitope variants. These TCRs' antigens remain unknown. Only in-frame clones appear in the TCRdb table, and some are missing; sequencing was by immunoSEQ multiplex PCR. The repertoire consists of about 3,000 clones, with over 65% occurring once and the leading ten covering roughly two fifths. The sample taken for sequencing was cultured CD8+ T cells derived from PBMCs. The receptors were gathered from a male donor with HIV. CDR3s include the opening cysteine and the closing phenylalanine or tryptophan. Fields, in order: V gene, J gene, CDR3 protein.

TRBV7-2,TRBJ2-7,CASSHIAGTGEQYF
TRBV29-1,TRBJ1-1,CSASLTDMNTEAFF
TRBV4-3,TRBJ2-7,CASSQYRGGEQYF
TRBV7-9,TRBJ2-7,CASSSNRDRAYEQYF
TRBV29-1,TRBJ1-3,CSVEAGNTIYF
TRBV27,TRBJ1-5,CASSSTGRPNQPQHF
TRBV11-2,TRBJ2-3,CASSLDDGTDTQYF
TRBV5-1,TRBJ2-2,CASRSRTSADTGELFF
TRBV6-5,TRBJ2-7,CASSYFGAYEQYF
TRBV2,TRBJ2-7,CASSEAFGTGNEQYF
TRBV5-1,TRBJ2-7,CASSLGYEQYF
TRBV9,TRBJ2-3,CASSPQAGGFTDTQYF
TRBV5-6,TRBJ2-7,CASSLGARDEQYF
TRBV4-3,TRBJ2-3,CASSQDGRGASTDTQYF
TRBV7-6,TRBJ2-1,CASSSGTSGGNEQFF
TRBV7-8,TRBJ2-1,CASSPRRSGPYNEQFF
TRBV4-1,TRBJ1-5,CASSQDPPGDQPQHF
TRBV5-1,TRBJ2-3,CASGLGEGPGADTQYF
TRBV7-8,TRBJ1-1,CASSFPGQGATEAFF
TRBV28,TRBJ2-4,CASSLTRQGNIQYF
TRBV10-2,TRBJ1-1,CASSELPLGSEAFF
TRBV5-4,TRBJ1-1,CASRVDRGQGEAFF
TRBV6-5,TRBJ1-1,CASSYSDRLRTEAFF
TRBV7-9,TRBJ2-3,CASSFTGNTDTQYF
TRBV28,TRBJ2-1,CASSSLSSYNEQFF
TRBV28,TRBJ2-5,CASSTGYQETQYF
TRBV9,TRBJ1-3,CASSVGQGISGNTIYF
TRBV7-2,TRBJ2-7,CASSSEGTGDNSYEQYF
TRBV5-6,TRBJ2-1,CASSLERGSSYNEQFF
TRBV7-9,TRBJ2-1,CASSLIAGGGSYNEQFF
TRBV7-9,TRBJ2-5,CASSPVPGRRQETQYF
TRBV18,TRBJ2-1,CASSLLDRVNEQFF
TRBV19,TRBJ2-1,CASSLLLADEQFF
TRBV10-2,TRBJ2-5,CASSVRIRETQYF
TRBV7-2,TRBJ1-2,CASSSYRGLLVRGYTF
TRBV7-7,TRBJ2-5,CASSLTVAGEETQYF
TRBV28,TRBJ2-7,CASSFAGSGSITYEQYF
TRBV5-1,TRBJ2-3,CASSGVLLSTDTQYF
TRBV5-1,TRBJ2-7,CASSPGTGQKQYF
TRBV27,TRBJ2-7,CASSDWTSGSYEQYF
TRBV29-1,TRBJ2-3,CSGTSGSFTDTQYF
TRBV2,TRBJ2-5,CASRGFTGRETQYF
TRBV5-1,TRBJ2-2,CASSLQPDTGELFF
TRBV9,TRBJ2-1,CASSLLDTAYNEQFF
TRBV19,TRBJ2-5,CASSPGLAGESPWETQYF
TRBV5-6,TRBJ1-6,CASSLRAGNPMPYNSPLHF
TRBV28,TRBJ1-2,CASSFSTNYGYTF
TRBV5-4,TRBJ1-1,CASSFLGGAFDTEAFF
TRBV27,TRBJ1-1,CASSSGTGITEAFF
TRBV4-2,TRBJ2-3,CASSQDKQGPRTDTQYF
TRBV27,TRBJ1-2,CASSFGPLDYGYTF
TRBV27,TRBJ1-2,CASTGDPGPNYGYTF
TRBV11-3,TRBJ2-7,CASSLGSSTYEQYF
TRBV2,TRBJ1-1,CATTGQGGTEAFF
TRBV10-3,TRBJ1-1,CAIRTDREGRDTEAFF